Below are 9 T cell receptor beta chains sequenced from a single sample in a study of T cells after yellow fever vaccination. TCRdb independently ran MiXCR on the 5' RACE reads; one entry per CDR3 protein. The sample has 300,000 to 350,000 distinct CDR3 sequences; roughly 4.3% are singletons. The starting material was PBMCs, obtained 5 days after the yellow fever booster vaccination. The receptors come from a man between 18 and 29 years old who received the YFV17D yellow fever vaccine.

V is TRBV7-3 and J is TRBJ1-1; D is unresolved. CDR3 size: 13 residues. Looked up from germline, CDR1 is SGHTA and CDR2 is FQGTGA. The V end was cut by 5 bases, the J end by 1 base, with 8 bases between. The CDR3 DNA sequence: TGTGCCAGCAGCCCCTCTCCGAACACTGAAGCTTTCTTT. It yields the protein CASSPSPNTEAFF.

In this sample, this clonotype turned up many times. The gene calls are TRBV4-3 and TRBJ2-5; D unclear. With 1 base removed from V and 0 bases from J, the gap between germline ends came to 12 bases. Germline loops: CDR1 LGHNA, CDR2 YSLEER. The CDR3 is 16 amino acids. CDR3 in amino acids: CASSQGTHWYQETQYF. DNA of the CDR3: TGCGCCAGCAGCCAAGGGACCCACTGGTACCAAGAGACCCAGTACTTC.

The genes are TRBV6-5 and TRBJ2-3, with 9 positions matching TRBD1. The germline V gene encodes CDR1 MNHEY and CDR2 SVGAGI. J gave up 2 bases and V 10 bases, and 19 bases lay outside the gene matches. The CDR3 covers 18 residues. The CDR3 protein is CANMDRGLPARSTDTQYF. As DNA, the CDR3 is TGTGCCAACATGGACAGGGGACTCCCCGCGCGATCCACAGATACGCAGTATTTT.

This clonotype was detected a few times. The rearrangement joins TRBV27 to TRBJ1-4; no clear D. V lost 2 bases and J 13 bases, leaving 14 bases between the germline ends. Germline V lookup: CDR1 MNHEY, CDR2 SMNVEV (reference sequence). The CDR3 extends over 13 amino acids. Written as DNA, the CDR3 is TGTGCCAGCAGTTTAAGGTTCCGGGAAGGACTGTTTTTT. This encodes CASSLRFREGLFF.

The gene calls are TRBV20-1 and TRBJ1-2; D possibly corresponds to TRBD1 (5 bases). CDR3 size: 12 residues. V dropped 5 bases and J dropped 7 bases, with 14 bases sitting between them. Germline V gives CDR1 DFQATT, CDR2 SNEGSKA (reference sequence). The chain's CDR3 is CSAPSGRAGYTF. In DNA, the CDR3 is TGCAGTGCTCCCTCAGGGCGAGCTGGCTACACCTTC.

The chain has TRBV6-2 or TRBV6-3 and TRBJ2-1; D remains ambiguous. The CDR3 spans 14 residues. The ends were cut back, 2 bases at V and 8 bases at J, with 13 bases in the middle. Germline V gives CDR1 MNHEY, CDR2 SVGEGT. The CDR3 sequence: CASSYDGPLDEQFF. Written as DNA, the CDR3 is TGTGCCAGCAGTTACGACGGTCCCCTAGATGAGCAGTTCTTC.

This clonotype was seen more than once but under ten times. This chain connects TRBV12-3 or TRBV12-4 to TRBJ1-5; a possible D gene is TRBD1 (6 bases). CDR3 size: 15 residues. The V gene lost 1 base and the J gene lost 5 bases, with 12 bases spanning the gap. The CDR3 DNA sequence: TGTGCCAGCAGTTTAGGGACAGCAACATATCAGCCCCAGCATTTT. Its protein product is CASSLGTATYQPQHF.

The chain links TRBV6-2 or TRBV6-3 to TRBJ1-5; D is perhaps TRBD1 (6 bases). Germline CDR1 is MNHEY and CDR2 is SVGEGT. The ends were cut back, 6 bases at V and 7 bases at J, with 16 bases in the middle. This CDR3 is 14 amino acids long. CDR3 protein: CASRRNVQGQPQHF. Here the CDR3 DNA reads TGTGCCAGCAGGAGGAACGTACAGGGCCAGCCCCAGCATTTT.

This clonotype was seen a handful of times. The chain carries TRBV29-1 and TRBJ1-1; D call uncertain. This CDR3 spans 10 amino acids. Trimming removed 6 bases from V and 5 bases from J, with 7 bases in between. Germline V gene lookup returns CDR1 SQVTM and CDR2 ANQGSEA. The chain's CDR3 is CSVAGTEAFF. The CDR3 DNA reads TGCAGCGTCGCGGGAACTGAAGCTTTCTTT.